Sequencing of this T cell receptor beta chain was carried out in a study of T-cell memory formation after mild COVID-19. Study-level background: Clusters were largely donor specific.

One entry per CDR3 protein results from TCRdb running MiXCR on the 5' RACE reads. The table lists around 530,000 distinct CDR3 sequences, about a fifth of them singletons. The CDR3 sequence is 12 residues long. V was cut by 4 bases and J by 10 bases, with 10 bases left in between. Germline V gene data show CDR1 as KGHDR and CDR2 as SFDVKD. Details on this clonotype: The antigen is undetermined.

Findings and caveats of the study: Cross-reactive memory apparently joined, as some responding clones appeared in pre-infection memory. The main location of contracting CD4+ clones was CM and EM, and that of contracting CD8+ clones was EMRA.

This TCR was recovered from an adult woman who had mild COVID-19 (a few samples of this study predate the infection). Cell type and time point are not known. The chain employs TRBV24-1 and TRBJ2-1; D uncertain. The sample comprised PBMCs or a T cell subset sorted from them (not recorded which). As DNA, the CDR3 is TGTGCCACCAGTGAGATTAATGGGGAGCAGTTCTTC. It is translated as CATSEINGEQFF.